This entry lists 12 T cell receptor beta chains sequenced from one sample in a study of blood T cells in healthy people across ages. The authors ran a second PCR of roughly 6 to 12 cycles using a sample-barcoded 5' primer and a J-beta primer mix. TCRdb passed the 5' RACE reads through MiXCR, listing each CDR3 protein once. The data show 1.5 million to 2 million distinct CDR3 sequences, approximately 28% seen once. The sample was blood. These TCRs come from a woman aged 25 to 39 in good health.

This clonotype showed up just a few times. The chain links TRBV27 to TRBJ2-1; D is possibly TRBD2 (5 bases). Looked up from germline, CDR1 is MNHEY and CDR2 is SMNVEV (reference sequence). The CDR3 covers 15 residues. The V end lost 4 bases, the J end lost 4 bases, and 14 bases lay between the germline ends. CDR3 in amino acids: CASSSPARRYNEQFF. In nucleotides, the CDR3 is TGTGCCAGCAGTTCTCCCGCGAGGAGGTACAATGAGCAGTTCTTC.

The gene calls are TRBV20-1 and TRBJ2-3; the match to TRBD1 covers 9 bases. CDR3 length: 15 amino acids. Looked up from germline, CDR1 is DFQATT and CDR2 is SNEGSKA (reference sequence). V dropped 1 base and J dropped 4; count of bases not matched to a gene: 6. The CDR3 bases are TGCAGTGCTAGAGGTCCGGGACAGGGCTCAGATACGCAGTATTTT. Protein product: CSARGPGQGSDTQYF.

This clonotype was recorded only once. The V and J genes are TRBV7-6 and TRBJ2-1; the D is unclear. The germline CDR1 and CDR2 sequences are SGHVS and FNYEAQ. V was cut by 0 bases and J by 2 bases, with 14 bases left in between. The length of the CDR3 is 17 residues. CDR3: CASSLASTFRPYNEQFF. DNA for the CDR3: TGTGCCAGCAGCTTAGCCTCGACATTCCGCCCCTACAATGAGCAGTTCTTC.

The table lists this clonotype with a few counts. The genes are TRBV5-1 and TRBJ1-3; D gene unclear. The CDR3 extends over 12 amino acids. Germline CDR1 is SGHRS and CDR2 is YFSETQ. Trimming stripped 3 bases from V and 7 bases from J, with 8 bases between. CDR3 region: CASSSLDNTIYF. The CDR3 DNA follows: TGCGCCAGCAGCTCGTTGGACAACACCATATATTTT.

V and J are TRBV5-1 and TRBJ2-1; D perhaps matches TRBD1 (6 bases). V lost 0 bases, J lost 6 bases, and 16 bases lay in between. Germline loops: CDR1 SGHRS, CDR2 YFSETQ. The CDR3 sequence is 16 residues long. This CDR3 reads CASSLGQVLSLNEQFF. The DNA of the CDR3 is TGCGCCAGCAGCTTGGGACAGGTTCTTTCCCTCAATGAGCAGTTCTTC.

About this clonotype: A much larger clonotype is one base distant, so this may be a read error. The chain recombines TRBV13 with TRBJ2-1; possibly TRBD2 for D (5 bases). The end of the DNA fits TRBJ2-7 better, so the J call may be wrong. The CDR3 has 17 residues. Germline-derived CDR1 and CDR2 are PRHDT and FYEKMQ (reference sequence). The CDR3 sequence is CASSFGGSPSSYNEQYF. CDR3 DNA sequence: TGTGCCAGCAGCTTCGGCGGGTCCCCAAGCTCCTACAATGAGCAGTACTTC.

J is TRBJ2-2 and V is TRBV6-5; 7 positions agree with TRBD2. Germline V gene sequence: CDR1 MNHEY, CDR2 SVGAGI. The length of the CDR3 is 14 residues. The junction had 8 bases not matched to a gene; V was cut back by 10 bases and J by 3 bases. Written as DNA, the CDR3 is TGTGCCACCCGGGGGGTCTTCGACACCGGGGAGCTGTTTTTT. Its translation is CATRGVFDTGELFF.

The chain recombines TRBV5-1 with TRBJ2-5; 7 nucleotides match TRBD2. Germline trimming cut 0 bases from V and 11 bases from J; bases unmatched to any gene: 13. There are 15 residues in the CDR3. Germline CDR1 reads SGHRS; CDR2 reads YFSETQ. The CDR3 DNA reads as TGCGCCAGCAGCTTGGGACTAGCTTCCCACAATGAGCAGTACTTC. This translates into CASSLGLASHNEQYF.

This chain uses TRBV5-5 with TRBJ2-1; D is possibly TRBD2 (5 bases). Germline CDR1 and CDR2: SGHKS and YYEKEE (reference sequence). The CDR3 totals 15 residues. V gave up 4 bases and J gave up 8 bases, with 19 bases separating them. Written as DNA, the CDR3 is TGTGCCAGCAGCCACTCGGCTGCGGGTTGCGATGAGCAGTTCTTC. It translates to CASSHSAAGCDEQFF.

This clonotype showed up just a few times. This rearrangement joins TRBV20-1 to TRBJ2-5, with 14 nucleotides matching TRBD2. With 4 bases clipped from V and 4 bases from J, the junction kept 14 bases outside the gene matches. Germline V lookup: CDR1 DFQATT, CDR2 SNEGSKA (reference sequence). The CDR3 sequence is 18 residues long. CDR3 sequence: CSANTGTSGRQGLETQYF. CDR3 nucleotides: TGCAGTGCTAATACCGGGACTAGCGGGAGACAGGGGCTAGAGACCCAGTACTTC.

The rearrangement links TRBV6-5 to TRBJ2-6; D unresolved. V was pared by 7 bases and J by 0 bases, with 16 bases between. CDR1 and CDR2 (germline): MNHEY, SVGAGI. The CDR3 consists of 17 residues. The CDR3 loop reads CASITTVGYSGANVLTF. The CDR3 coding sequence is TGTGCCAGCATTACGACCGTCGGGTACTCTGGGGCCAACGTCCTGACTTTC.

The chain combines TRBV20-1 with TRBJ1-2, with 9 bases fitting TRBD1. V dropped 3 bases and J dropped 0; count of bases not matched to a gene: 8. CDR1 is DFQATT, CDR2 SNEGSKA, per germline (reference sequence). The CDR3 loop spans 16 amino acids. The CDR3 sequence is CSARAPGQGANYGYTF. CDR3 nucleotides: TGCAGTGCTAGGGCACCGGGACAGGGAGCTAACTATGGCTACACCTTC.